This TCR beta chain was identified in a study of human thymus T cells. Study-wide findings and caveats: The authors found apparently biased V and J gene usage in thymic and blood repertoires.

A note on this clone: The antigen remains unidentified.

Sequenced by immunoSEQ multiplex PCR; TCRdb stores in-frame clones only, minus some. The sample lists about 130,000 clones; about 95% were seen once. CDR3 length: 10 residues. Trimming left V 1 base short and J 7 bases short, with 2 bases between. Germline-derived CDR1 and CDR2 are DFQATT and SNEGSKA (reference sequence). Surgeons resected thymus tissue during corrective heart surgery. V usage is TRBV20-1 and J usage is TRBJ2-4; D call uncertain. The clonotype comes from a boy younger than two with a congenital heart defect but otherwise immunologically healthy. Sequenced: thymus tissue. This chain's CDR3 is CSARANIQYF. CDR3 in DNA: TGCAGTGCTAGAGCGAACATTCAGTACTTC.